This T cell receptor beta chain was documented in a study of blood T cell repertoires in COVID-19. Original processing notes: Amplification from reference gene primers served as the basis for estimated nucleated cell counts. Produced via immunoSEQ multiplex PCR; TCRdb's table is partial and in-frame only. V, J and clone size were drawn from that table, and D and trimming were deduced from the DNA. In the table there are about 88,000 clones, around 90% of which are singletons. Input material: peripheral blood. This receptor was identified in a male donor with acute or convalescent COVID-19.

CDR3 sequence: CASSPRVGDEQYF. The CDR3 nucleotides are TGTGCCAGCAGCCCCAGGGTAGGGGACGAGCAGTACTTC. The chain joins TRBV13 to TRBJ2-7; TRBD1 is a possible D gene (5 bases). V dropped 5 bases and J dropped 5 bases, with 13 bases sitting between them. The CDR3 extends over 13 amino acids. The germline V gene has CDR1 PRHDT and CDR2 FYEKMQ (reference sequence).